This TCR beta chain was captured by sequencing in a study of T-cell memory formation after mild COVID-19. TCRdb re-called the 5' RACE reads with MiXCR, one entry per CDR3 protein. The sample records roughly 200,000 distinct CDR3 sequences, 20% to 25% being singletons. Trimming shortened V by 5 bases and J by 4 bases, and 18 bases separated the two germline ends. Germline CDR1 is SGHVS and CDR2 is FQNEAQ. The CDR3 contains 15 residues. The receptor's source is an adult woman who had mild COVID-19 (a few samples of this study predate the infection). Cell type and time point are not known. The chain links TRBV7-8 to TRBJ2-7; D unresolved. The sample comprised PBMCs or a T cell subset sorted from them (not recorded which). The CDR3 loop is CASSPKSGGLYEQYF. The CDR3, as DNA: TGTGCCAGCAGCCCAAAGAGTGGCGGCCTGTACGAGCAGTACTTC.